This T cell receptor (beta chain) comes out of a study of blood T cell repertoires in COVID-19. The study assigned cohorts using participant-reported clinical history. From germline, CDR1 is MNHNS and CDR2 SASEGT. The CDR3 is made up of 16 amino acids. V was pared by 3 bases and J by 0 bases, with 9 bases between. Per the original data handling: Reference gene primer amplification yielded estimated nucleated cell counts. Measured with immunoSEQ multiplex PCR; TCRdb has only the in-frame clones, and not every one. That table furnishes V, J and clone size, whereas the DNA furnished D and trimming. The data contain 150,000 to 200,000 clones, roughly 77% of them singletons.

This TCR was sampled from a woman aged 45-60 years with acute COVID-19. Sample: PBMCs or T cells enriched from blood (not recorded which). This chain joins TRBV6-1 and TRBJ1-6, with D possibly matching TRBD1 (6 bases). The CDR3: CASSEIGGSYNSPLHF. The CDR3 region has the DNA TGTGCCAGCAGTGAGATAGGGGGCTCCTATAATTCACCCCTCCACTTT.